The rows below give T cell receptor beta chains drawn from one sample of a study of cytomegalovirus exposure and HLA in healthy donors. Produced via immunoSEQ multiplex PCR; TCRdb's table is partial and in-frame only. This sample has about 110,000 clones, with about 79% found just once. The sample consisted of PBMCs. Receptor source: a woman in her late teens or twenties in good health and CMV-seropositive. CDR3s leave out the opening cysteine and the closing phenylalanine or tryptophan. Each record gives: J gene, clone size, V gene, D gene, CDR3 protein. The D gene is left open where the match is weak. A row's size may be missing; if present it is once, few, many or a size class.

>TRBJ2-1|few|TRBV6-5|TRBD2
ASSRHGTNNNEQF
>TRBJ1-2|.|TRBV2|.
ASSERYGYT
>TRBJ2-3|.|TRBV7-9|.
ASSQAGDTQY
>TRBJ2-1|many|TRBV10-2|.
ASGTEQF
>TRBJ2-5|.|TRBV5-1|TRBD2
ASSLVSGRALGGQETQY
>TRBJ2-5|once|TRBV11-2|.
ASSSVQETQY
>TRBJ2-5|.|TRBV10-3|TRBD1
AISDWSGGLGETQY
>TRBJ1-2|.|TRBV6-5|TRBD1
ASSYDRANYGYT
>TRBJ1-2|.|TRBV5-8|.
ASSLGGGPFYGYT
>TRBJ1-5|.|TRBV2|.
ATADYSNQPQH
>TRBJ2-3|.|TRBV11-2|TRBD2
ASSLDWTSGSTDTQY
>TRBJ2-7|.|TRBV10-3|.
AIANGTGHGEQY
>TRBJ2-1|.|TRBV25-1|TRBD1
ASSRQGPGQF
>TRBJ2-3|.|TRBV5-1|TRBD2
ASSNFTSGRSDTQY
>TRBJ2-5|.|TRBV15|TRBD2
ATSRALAGPQETQY
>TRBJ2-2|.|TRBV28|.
ASRIRQGELF
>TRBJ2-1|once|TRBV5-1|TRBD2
ASSPQAGGLGDEQF
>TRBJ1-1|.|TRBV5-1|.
ASIRGAAKETEAF
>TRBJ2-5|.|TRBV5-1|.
ASSLAGDETQY
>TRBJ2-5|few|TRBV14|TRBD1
ASSRDRQETQY
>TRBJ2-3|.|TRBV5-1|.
ASSLAGGDTQY
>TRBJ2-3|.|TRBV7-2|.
ASSGMPARAQY
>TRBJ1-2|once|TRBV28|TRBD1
ASSLGTGAYGYT
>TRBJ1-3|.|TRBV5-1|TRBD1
ASRRTSGGSFGNTIY
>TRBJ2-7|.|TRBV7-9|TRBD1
ASSQGAGGPSYEQY
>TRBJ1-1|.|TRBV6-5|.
ASSYGGTEAF
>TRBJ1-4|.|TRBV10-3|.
AISDPGNRDEKLF
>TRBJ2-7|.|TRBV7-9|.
ASSFHYEQY
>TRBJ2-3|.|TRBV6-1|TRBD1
ASSYAGTAPSEQY
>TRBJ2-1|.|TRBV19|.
ASSNRDEINEQF